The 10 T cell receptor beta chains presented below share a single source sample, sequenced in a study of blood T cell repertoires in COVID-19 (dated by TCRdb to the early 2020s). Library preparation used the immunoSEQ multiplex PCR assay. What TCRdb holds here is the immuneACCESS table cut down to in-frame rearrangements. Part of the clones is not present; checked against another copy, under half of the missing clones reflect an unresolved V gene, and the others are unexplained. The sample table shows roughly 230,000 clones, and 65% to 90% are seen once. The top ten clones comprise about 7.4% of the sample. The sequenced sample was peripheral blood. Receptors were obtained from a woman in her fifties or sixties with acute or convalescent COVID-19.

The CDR3 coding sequence is TGTGCCAGCAGTGAAGACGCGATACAGGGGCCCCAGCATTTT. Its translation: CASSEDAIQGPQHF. The chain is built from TRBV2 and TRBJ1-5; possible D gene TRBD1, 6 bases. Trimming removed 1 base from V and 9 bases from J, with 13 bases in between. The CDR3 loop spans 14 amino acids. Germline V gene sequence: CDR1 SNHLY, CDR2 FYNNEI.

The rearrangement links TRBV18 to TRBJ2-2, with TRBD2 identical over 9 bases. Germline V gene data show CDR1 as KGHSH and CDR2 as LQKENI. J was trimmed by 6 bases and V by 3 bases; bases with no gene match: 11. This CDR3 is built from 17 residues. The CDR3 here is CASSPESGLARSGELFF. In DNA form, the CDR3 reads TGTGCCAGCTCACCGGAATCCGGACTAGCGCGTTCCGGGGAGCTGTTTTTT.

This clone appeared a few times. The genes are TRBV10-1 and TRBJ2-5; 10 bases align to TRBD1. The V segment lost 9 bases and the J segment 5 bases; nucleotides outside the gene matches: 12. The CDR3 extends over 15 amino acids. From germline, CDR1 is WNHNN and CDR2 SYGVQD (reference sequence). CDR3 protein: CARHRDRGVGETQYF. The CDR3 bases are TGCGCCAGACACCGGGACAGGGGAGTAGGCGAGACCCAGTACTTC.

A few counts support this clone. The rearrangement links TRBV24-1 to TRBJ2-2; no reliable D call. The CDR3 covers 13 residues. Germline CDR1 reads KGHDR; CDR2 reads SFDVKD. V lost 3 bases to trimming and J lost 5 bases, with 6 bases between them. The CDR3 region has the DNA TGTGCCACCAGTGATCTTTCGACCGGGGAGCTGTTTTTT. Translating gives CATSDLSTGELFF.

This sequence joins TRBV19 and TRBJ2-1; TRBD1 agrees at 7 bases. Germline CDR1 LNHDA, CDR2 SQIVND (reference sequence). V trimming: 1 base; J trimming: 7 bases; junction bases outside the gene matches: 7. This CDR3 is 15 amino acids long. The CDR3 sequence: CASSIGNRGKNEQFF. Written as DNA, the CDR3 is TGTGCCAGTAGTATAGGAAACAGGGGTAAGAATGAGCAGTTCTTC.

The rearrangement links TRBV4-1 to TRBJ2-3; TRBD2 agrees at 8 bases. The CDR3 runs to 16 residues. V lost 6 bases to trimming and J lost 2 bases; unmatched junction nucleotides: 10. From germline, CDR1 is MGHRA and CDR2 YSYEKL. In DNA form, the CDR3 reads TGCGCCAGCAGTGACCCAGGGCGGGGGGACACAGATACGCAGTATTTT. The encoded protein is CASSDPGRGDTDTQYF.

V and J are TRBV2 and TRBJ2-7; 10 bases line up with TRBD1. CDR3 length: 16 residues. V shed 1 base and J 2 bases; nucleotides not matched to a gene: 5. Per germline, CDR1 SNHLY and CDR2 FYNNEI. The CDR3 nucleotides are TGTGCCAGCAGTGAAGAGGGGACAGGGGCCCCCTACGAGCAGTACTTC. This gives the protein CASSEEGTGAPYEQYF.

The CDR3 nucleotides read TGCGCCAGCAGCGAGGCGGGGGGGCATAATGAGCAGTTCTTC. It translates to CASSEAGGHNEQFF. The chain couples TRBV5-1 to TRBJ2-1, with 9 bases fitting TRBD2. CDR1 and CDR2 from the germline V gene are SGHRS and YFSETQ. This CDR3 spans 14 amino acids. The V gene end was trimmed by 4 bases and the J gene end by 7 bases; junction bases not matched to a gene: 6.

The chain's CDR3 is CASSQVRQGAGYTF. CDR3 bases: TGCGCCAGCAGCCAAGTCAGACAGGGGGCGGGCTACACCTTC. The rearrangement links TRBV4-1 to TRBJ1-2; 10 positions agree with TRBD1. The CDR3 is 14 residues long. CDR1 and CDR2 from the germline V gene are MGHRA and YSYEKL. The J segment lost 8 bases and the V segment lost 1 base, leaving 4 bases of the junction unmatched.

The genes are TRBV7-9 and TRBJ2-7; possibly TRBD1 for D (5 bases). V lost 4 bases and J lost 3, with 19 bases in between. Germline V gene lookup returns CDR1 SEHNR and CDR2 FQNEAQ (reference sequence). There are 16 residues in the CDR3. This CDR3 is CASSYLQGDVDYEQYF. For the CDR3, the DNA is TGTGCCAGCAGCTATCTACAAGGGGATGTGGACTACGAGCAGTACTTC.